This T cell receptor (beta chain) was profiled in a study of shared clonotypes between healthy human individuals. Study-wide findings and caveats: Sampling was confined to blood; repertoires within tissues likely differ.

The CDR3 runs 15 residues. V gave up 5 bases and J gave up 2 bases, with 15 bases separating them. Germline CDR1 and CDR2: SEHNR and FQNEAQ (reference sequence). Clones were read by immunoSEQ multiplex PCR, and TCRdb kept only the in-frame ones, dropping some. The sample has around 370,000 clones, 90% to 98% seen once. With regard to this clone: Antigen unknown.

This TCR derives from a man younger than 40 in good health. The chain uses TRBV7-9 and TRBJ1-1, with D possibly matching TRBD1 (6 bases). Sequencing used memory CD8+ T cells sorted from blood. Subset reported: CD45RO+ cells pooled with CCR7-negative TemRA cells. In nucleotides, the CDR3 is TGTGCCAGCAGCATCGGGACAATTCCTAACACTGAAGCTTTCTTT. Protein: CASSIGTIPNTEAFF. Full variable domain (rest looked up from reference TRBV7-9 and TRBJ1-1): DTGVSQNPRHKITKRGQNVTFRCDPISEHNRLYWYRQTLGQGPEFLTYFQNEAQLEKSRLLSDRFSAERPKGSFSTLEIQRTEQGDSAMYLCASSIGTIPNTEAFFGQGTRLTVV.